This T cell receptor beta chain was identified during a study of beta chain features in type 1 diabetes. Study outcomes and limitations: Unsettled here was the matter of whether HLA type influences TCRB rearrangement.

V dropped 1 base and J dropped 4; count of bases not matched to a gene: 9. CDR1 and CDR2 (germline): SGHTA, FQGNSA. The CDR3 has 16 amino acids. A few counts support this clone. Its cognate antigen is unknown. The study reverse transcribed the entire isolated RNA, so it sequenced expressed TCRB transcripts. TCRdb's table, derived via immunoSEQ multiplex PCR, lists solely in-frame clones and lacks some. This table has about 320,000 clones, around 15% appearing once. This receptor was identified in a man aged 25 to 45 in good health. Sequencing was carried out using central memory CD4+ T cells from blood. The chain joins TRBV7-2 to TRBJ2-5; TRBD1 aligns across 7 bases. As DNA, the CDR3 is TGTGCCAGCAGCTTAGTGAGGTCCCCAGGGGGAGAGACCCAGTACTTC. It translates to CASSLVRSPGGETQYF.